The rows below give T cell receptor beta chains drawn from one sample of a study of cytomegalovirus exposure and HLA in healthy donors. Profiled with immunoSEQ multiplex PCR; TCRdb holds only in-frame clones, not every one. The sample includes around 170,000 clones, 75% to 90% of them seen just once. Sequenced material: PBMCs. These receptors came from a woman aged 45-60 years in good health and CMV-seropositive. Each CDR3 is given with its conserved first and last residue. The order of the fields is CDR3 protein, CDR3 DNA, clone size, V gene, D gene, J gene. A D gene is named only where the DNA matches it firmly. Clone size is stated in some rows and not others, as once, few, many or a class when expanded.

CDR3aa: CASNVNRNTEAFF
CDR3nt: TGTGCCAGCAACGTAAACAGGAACACTGAAGCTTTCTTT
abundance: .
v_gene: TRBV2
d_gene: .
j_gene: TRBJ1-1

CDR3aa: CASSSGQYNSPLHF
CDR3nt: TGTGCCAGCAGCTCGGGACAATATAATTCACCCCTCCACTTT
abundance: .
v_gene: TRBV11-3
d_gene: .
j_gene: TRBJ1-6

CDR3aa: CASRDQGGSYEQYF
CDR3nt: TGTGCCAGCAGGGATCAGGGGGGCTCCTACGAGCAGTACTTC
abundance: .
v_gene: TRBV6-1
d_gene: .
j_gene: TRBJ2-7

CDR3aa: CASSLVPGGEQYF
CDR3nt: TGCGCCAGCAGCTTGGTCCCAGGGGGCGAGCAGTACTTC
abundance: .
v_gene: TRBV5-1
d_gene: TRBD1
j_gene: TRBJ2-7

CDR3aa: CASRPGSQENTIYF
CDR3nt: TGTGCCAGTAGACCCGGGAGTCAGGAAAACACCATATATTTT
abundance: .
v_gene: TRBV19
d_gene: .
j_gene: TRBJ1-3

CDR3aa: CASSFGDRGEAFF
CDR3nt: TGTGCCAGCAGCTTCGGGGACAGGGGCGAAGCTTTCTTT
abundance: .
v_gene: TRBV7-6
d_gene: TRBD1
j_gene: TRBJ1-1

CDR3aa: CATSRGFSGTILSYNEQFF
CDR3nt: TGTGCCACCAGCAGAGGATTCAGCGGGACGATACTATCCTACAATGAGCAGTTCTTC
abundance: .
v_gene: TRBV15
d_gene: TRBD2
j_gene: TRBJ2-1

CDR3aa: CATQGQGATNEKLFF
CDR3nt: TGTGCCACCCAGGGACAGGGCGCAACTAATGAAAAACTGTTTTTT
abundance: .
v_gene: TRBV6-6
d_gene: TRBD1
j_gene: TRBJ1-4

CDR3aa: CSARGGLDNEQFF
CDR3nt: TGCAGCGCCAGGGGCGGGCTCGACAATGAGCAGTTCTTC
abundance: .
v_gene: TRBV29-1
d_gene: .
j_gene: TRBJ2-1

CDR3aa: CAMGQGNNEQFF
CDR3nt: TGTGCCATGGGACAGGGTAACAATGAGCAGTTCTTC
abundance: .
v_gene: TRBV10-3
d_gene: TRBD1
j_gene: TRBJ2-1

CDR3aa: CASNRRDSPLHF
CDR3nt: TGTGCCAGCAATCGTCGGGATTCACCCCTCCACTTT
abundance: .
v_gene: TRBV2
d_gene: .
j_gene: TRBJ1-6

CDR3aa: CASSLQGSSYNSPLHF
CDR3nt: TGTGCCAGCAGCTTGCAGGGGAGCTCCTATAATTCACCCCTCCACTTT
abundance: .
v_gene: TRBV5-5
d_gene: .
j_gene: TRBJ1-6

CDR3aa: CASRGVNQPQHF
CDR3nt: TGTGCCAGCCGGGGGGTAAATCAGCCCCAGCATTTT
abundance: .
v_gene: TRBV21-1
d_gene: .
j_gene: TRBJ1-5

CDR3aa: CASGNTGRLETQYF
CDR3nt: TGTGCCAGCGGAAACACAGGAAGGTTAGAGACCCAGTACTTC
abundance: .
v_gene: TRBV28
d_gene: .
j_gene: TRBJ2-5

CDR3aa: CAIRPTENTEAFF
CDR3nt: TGTGCCATCAGACCGACAGAGAACACTGAAGCTTTCTTT
abundance: once
v_gene: TRBV6-5
d_gene: .
j_gene: TRBJ1-1

CDR3aa: CASSQEGRGLETQYF
CDR3nt: TGCGCCAGCAGCCAAGAAGGGAGGGGTTTAGAGACCCAGTACTTC
abundance: .
v_gene: TRBV4-1
d_gene: TRBD2
j_gene: TRBJ2-5

CDR3aa: CASSQSGNTDTQYF
CDR3nt: TGCGCCAGCAGCCAGTCCGGGAACACAGATACGCAGTATTTT
abundance: .
v_gene: TRBV4-3
d_gene: .
j_gene: TRBJ2-3

CDR3aa: CASSVAGTGEQYF
CDR3nt: TGTGCCAGCAGCGTAGCGGGGACAGGGGAGCAGTACTTC
abundance: .
v_gene: TRBV9
d_gene: TRBD1
j_gene: TRBJ2-7

CDR3aa: CASSIRDRGPAREQYF
CDR3nt: TGTGCCAGTAGTATACGGGACAGGGGCCCCGCGCGGGAGCAGTACTTC
abundance: .
v_gene: TRBV19
d_gene: TRBD1
j_gene: TRBJ2-7

CDR3aa: CASRDRGPEQYF
CDR3nt: TGTGCCAGCAGGGACAGGGGGCCCGAGCAGTACTTC
abundance: .
v_gene: TRBV2
d_gene: TRBD1
j_gene: TRBJ2-7

CDR3aa: CASSEGLAGGRLFF
CDR3nt: TGTGCCAGCAGTGAAGGACTAGCGGGGGGGCGGTTGTTCTTC
abundance: .
v_gene: TRBV6-4
d_gene: TRBD2
j_gene: TRBJ2-1

CDR3aa: CASSLLGGNEQFF
CDR3nt: TGTGCCAGCAGCTTGCTCGGGGGCAATGAGCAGTTCTTC
abundance: .
v_gene: TRBV5-4
d_gene: .
j_gene: TRBJ2-1

CDR3aa: CSAREENQYF
CDR3nt: TGCAGTGCTAGAGAGGAGAACCAGTACTTC
abundance: .
v_gene: TRBV20-1
d_gene: .
j_gene: TRBJ2-7

CDR3aa: CASSPGETQYF
CDR3nt: TGTGCCAGCAGCCCAGGGGAGACCCAGTACTTC
abundance: .
v_gene: TRBV27
d_gene: .
j_gene: TRBJ2-5

CDR3aa: CSALDTPEAFF
CDR3nt: TGCAGTGCTTTAGACACCCCTGAAGCTTTCTTT
abundance: .
v_gene: TRBV20-1
d_gene: .
j_gene: TRBJ1-1

CDR3aa: CASSVVGGHTDTQYF
CDR3nt: TGTGCCAGCAGCGTAGTGGGGGGGCACACAGATACGCAGTATTTT
abundance: .
v_gene: TRBV9
d_gene: .
j_gene: TRBJ2-3

CDR3aa: CASTEGESTEAFF
CDR3nt: TGTGCCAGCACAGAGGGCGAGAGCACTGAAGCTTTCTTT
abundance: .
v_gene: TRBV6-6
d_gene: .
j_gene: TRBJ1-1

CDR3aa: CASSLVGTSIYNEQFF
CDR3nt: TGTGCCAGCAGCTTAGTTGGGACTAGTATCTACAATGAGCAGTTCTTC
abundance: .
v_gene: TRBV11-2
d_gene: TRBD2
j_gene: TRBJ2-1

CDR3aa: CASSEWGDNQPQHF
CDR3nt: TGTGCCAGCAGTGAATGGGGGGACAATCAGCCCCAGCATTTT
abundance: once
v_gene: TRBV6-5
d_gene: .
j_gene: TRBJ1-5

CDR3aa: CASSLGEASGAAGFF
CDR3nt: TGTGCCAGCAGCCTCGGAGAGGCTAGCGGGGCCGCTGGGTTCTTC
abundance: .
v_gene: TRBV6-6
d_gene: TRBD2
j_gene: TRBJ2-1

CDR3aa: CASSQAAPQGRTNEQFF
CDR3nt: TGCGCCAGCAGCCAAGCCGCGCCACAGGGCAGGACCAATGAGCAGTTCTTC
abundance: .
v_gene: TRBV4-1
d_gene: .
j_gene: TRBJ2-1

CDR3aa: CASSGLAGVPDKQYF
CDR3nt: TGTGCCAGCAGCGGACTAGCGGGGGTACCCGACAAGCAGTACTTC
abundance: .
v_gene: TRBV7-9
d_gene: TRBD2
j_gene: TRBJ2-7

CDR3aa: CASRVQAETEAFF
CDR3nt: TGTGCCAGCAGGGTACAGGCGGAAACTGAAGCTTTCTTT
abundance: .
v_gene: TRBV2
d_gene: .
j_gene: TRBJ1-1

CDR3aa: CAWTRQVSYNSPLHF
CDR3nt: TGTGCCTGGACCCGACAGGTCTCCTATAATTCACCCCTCCACTTT
abundance: .
v_gene: TRBV30
d_gene: .
j_gene: TRBJ1-6

CDR3aa: CASSVALAGAGGNTGELFF
CDR3nt: TGTGCCAGCAGCGTAGCACTAGCGGGGGCGGGAGGGAACACCGGGGAGCTGTTTTTT
abundance: .
v_gene: TRBV7-2
d_gene: TRBD2
j_gene: TRBJ2-2

CDR3aa: CASSSLAAPYNEQFF
CDR3nt: TGTGCCAGCAGTTCACTAGCAGCCCCTTACAATGAGCAGTTCTTC
abundance: .
v_gene: TRBV28
d_gene: .
j_gene: TRBJ2-1

CDR3aa: CASSSGVTDTQYF
CDR3nt: TGTGCCAGCAGCTCGGGGGTCACAGATACGCAGTATTTT
abundance: .
v_gene: TRBV11-3
d_gene: .
j_gene: TRBJ2-3

CDR3aa: CASLSPRGNTIYF
CDR3nt: TGTGCCAGCCTTTCCCCCAGGGGAAACACCATATATTTT
abundance: once
v_gene: TRBV6-1
d_gene: .
j_gene: TRBJ1-3

CDR3aa: CASRPEVRSGLQHF
CDR3nt: TGTGCCAGCAGACCCGAGGTGCGGAGCGGGCTCCAGCATTTT
abundance: .
v_gene: TRBV2
d_gene: .
j_gene: TRBJ1-5

CDR3aa: CASSLPLAGGLTDTQYF
CDR3nt: TGTGCCAGCAGCTTACCACTAGCGGGGGGACTCACAGATACGCAGTATTTT
abundance: .
v_gene: TRBV7-8
d_gene: TRBD2
j_gene: TRBJ2-3

CDR3aa: CASSSPKEAETQYF
CDR3nt: TGTGCCAGCAGTTCCCCAAAAGAAGCAGAGACCCAGTACTTC
abundance: .
v_gene: TRBV28
d_gene: .
j_gene: TRBJ2-5

CDR3aa: CASSPGTGGYEQYF
CDR3nt: TGTGCCAGCTCACCCGGGACAGGGGGTTACGAGCAGTACTTC
abundance: .
v_gene: TRBV18
d_gene: TRBD1
j_gene: TRBJ2-7

CDR3aa: CSSSQGADTQYF
CDR3nt: TGTTCCAGCAGCCAGGGGGCAGATACGCAGTATTTT
abundance: .
v_gene: TRBV7-9
d_gene: TRBD1
j_gene: TRBJ2-3

CDR3aa: CASSPRKGLDTQYF
CDR3nt: TGTGCCAGCAGCCCCCGGAAGGGGCTCGATACGCAGTATTTT
abundance: .
v_gene: TRBV7-8
d_gene: .
j_gene: TRBJ2-3

CDR3aa: CASSDLWQTGELFF
CDR3nt: TGTGCCAGCAGTGATCTCTGGCAGACCGGGGAGCTGTTTTTT
abundance: .
v_gene: TRBV6-1
d_gene: .
j_gene: TRBJ2-2

CDR3aa: CASSTSSGGVDTQYF
CDR3nt: TGCGCCAGCAGTACGTCTAGCGGGGGGGTTGATACGCAGTATTTT
abundance: once
v_gene: TRBV5-1
d_gene: TRBD2
j_gene: TRBJ2-3

CDR3aa: CASSFGGDAYEQYF
CDR3nt: TGTGCCAGCAGCTTCGGGGGGGACGCCTACGAGCAGTACTTC
abundance: .
v_gene: TRBV11-3
d_gene: TRBD2
j_gene: TRBJ2-7

CDR3aa: CASTEEGGLTYEQYF
CDR3nt: TGTGCCAGCACGGAGGAAGGTGGTTTAACCTACGAGCAGTACTTC
abundance: .
v_gene: TRBV6-6
d_gene: .
j_gene: TRBJ2-7

CDR3aa: CASSPEGGRDQETQYF
CDR3nt: TGTGCCAGCAGCCCAGAAGGAGGACGCGACCAAGAGACCCAGTACTTC
abundance: .
v_gene: TRBV9
d_gene: .
j_gene: TRBJ2-5

CDR3aa: CASSRDSFYEQYF
CDR3nt: TGTGCCAGCAGCCGGGACAGTTTCTACGAGCAGTACTTC
abundance: .
v_gene: TRBV11-2
d_gene: TRBD1
j_gene: TRBJ2-7

CDR3aa: CASSLLAGGPHIIEYTQYF
CDR3nt: TGTGCCAGCAGCCTACTAGCGGGGGGGCCCCATATAATAGAATATACGCAGTATTTT
abundance: .
v_gene: TRBV28
d_gene: TRBD2
j_gene: TRBJ2-3

CDR3aa: CASSDPAGGEANPSGNTIYF
CDR3nt: TGTGCCAGCAGTGACCCGGCGGGAGGGGAAGCAAATCCCTCTGGAAACACCATATATTTT
abundance: .
v_gene: TRBV6-4
d_gene: .
j_gene: TRBJ1-3

CDR3aa: CASSTRDTGYSTQYF
CDR3nt: TGTGCCAGTAGTACAAGGGACACCGGATATTCCACGCAGTATTTT
abundance: .
v_gene: TRBV19
d_gene: .
j_gene: TRBJ2-3

CDR3aa: CASSPLDRDNEQYF
CDR3nt: TGTGCCAGCAGCCCCCTAGACAGGGATAACGAGCAGTACTTC
abundance: .
v_gene: TRBV5-4
d_gene: TRBD1
j_gene: TRBJ2-7

CDR3aa: CASIGGWGGQPQHF
CDR3nt: TGTGCCAGCATCGGAGGGTGGGGGGGTCAGCCCCAGCATTTT
abundance: .
v_gene: TRBV27
d_gene: .
j_gene: TRBJ1-5

CDR3aa: CASSPGGQSYNSPLHF
CDR3nt: TGTGCCAGCAGCCCAGGTGGACAGAGTTATAATTCACCCCTCCACTTT
abundance: .
v_gene: TRBV13
d_gene: .
j_gene: TRBJ1-6

CDR3aa: CASSQGLGWYF
CDR3nt: TGCGCCAGCAGCCAAGGACTCGGGTGGTATTTT
abundance: .
v_gene: TRBV5-1
d_gene: .
j_gene: TRBJ2-3

CDR3aa: CASSWRGGGANTGELFF
CDR3nt: TGTGCCAGCAGCTGGAGAGGCGGGGGGGCAAACACCGGGGAGCTGTTTTTT
abundance: .
v_gene: TRBV5-4
d_gene: TRBD2
j_gene: TRBJ2-2

CDR3aa: CASSDPPGLAGDSSYEQYF
CDR3nt: TGCGCCAGCAGTGACCCCCCGGGACTAGCGGGGGACAGTTCCTACGAGCAGTACTTC
abundance: .
v_gene: TRBV10-2
d_gene: TRBD2
j_gene: TRBJ2-7